Below, 28 T cell receptor beta chains from the same sample are listed, as sequenced in a study of shared clonotypes between healthy human individuals. CD45RO-negative, CCR7-positively selected cells formed the naive CD8 fraction, excluding terminally differentiated effector memory CD45RA+ cells. The protocol was immunoSEQ multiplex PCR, while the TCRdb copy is restricted to in-frame clones and leaves out a portion. The sample consists of about 2,100,000 clones, about 93% of them appearing once. Material: naive CD8+ T cells from PBMCs. These TCRs come from a man aged 18 to 29 in good health. Some clones in this sample may be carry-over from other donors' samples.

Regarding this clone: Distinct nucleotide sequences in the sample also encode this CDR3. This chain uses TRBV27 with TRBJ2-3; maybe TRBD2 (7 bases). From germline, CDR1 is MNHEY and CDR2 SMNVEV (reference sequence). Between the trimmed V and J ends, which lost 11 bases and 3 bases, there was a span of 12 bases. There are 12 residues in the CDR3. This CDR3 is CASGGRTDTQYF. In nucleotides, the CDR3 is TGTGCCTCGGGGGGCAGAACAGATACGCAGTATTTT.

About this clone: Other nucleotide sequences from this sample produce the same CDR3. The V call is TRBV30, the J call TRBJ1-2, with a weak D call TRBD1 (6 bases). Trimming pared 0 bases from V and 5 bases from J, leaving 10 bases between. CDR3 length: 13 amino acids. Germline V gene lookup returns CDR1 GTSNPN and CDR2 SVGIG (reference sequence). This CDR3 is CAWSVGTGYGYTF. For the CDR3, the DNA is TGTGCCTGGAGTGTGGGTACAGGGTATGGCTACACCTTC. Variable domain in full (rest from reference TRBV30 and TRBJ1-2): SQTIHQWPATLVQPVGSPLSLECTVEGTSNPNLYWYRQAAGRGLQLLFYSVGIGQISSEVPQNLSASRPQDRQFILSSKKLLLSDSGFYLCAWSVGTGYGYTFGSGTRLTVV.

The rearrangement links TRBV4-3 to TRBJ2-1; 12 bases are a match to TRBD2. V lost 1 base, J lost 10 bases, and 8 bases stayed unmatched. The CDR3 extends over 16 amino acids. Looked up from germline, CDR1 is LGHNA and CDR2 is YSLEER. The CDR3 sequence is CASSQGLGLAGNEQFF. The CDR3 bases are TGCGCCAGCAGCCAAGGTTTGGGACTAGCGGGTAACGAGCAGTTCTTC.

The count of this clone is one. The chain links TRBV27 to TRBJ2-7; TRBD1 matches at 10 bases. The CDR3 sequence is 14 residues long. Germline lookup yields CDR1 MNHEY and CDR2 SMNVEV (reference sequence). The CDR3 DNA follows: TGTACCACTACCGGGACAGGGGCTACGGGGGAGCAGTACTTC. This sequence encodes CTTTGTGATGEQYF.

This clone was seen a single time. The J gene is TRBJ2-1, the V gene TRBV29-1, with D possibly TRBD2 on 5 matching bases. Germline lookup yields CDR1 SQVTM and CDR2 ANQGSEA. CDR3 length: 13 amino acids. CDR3 loop: CTINGLTYNEQFF. The DNA of the CDR3 is TGCACGATAAACGGACTGACCTACAATGAGCAGTTCTTC.

The chain carries TRBV10-3 and TRBJ2-1; D perhaps matches TRBD2 (5 bases). Per germline, CDR1 ENHRY and CDR2 SYGVKD. V shed 4 bases and J shed 3 bases, with 10 bases lying between them. The CDR3 has 14 residues. The CDR3 loop is CAISVAKIYNEQFF. CDR3 sequence (DNA): TGTGCCATCAGTGTAGCGAAGATCTACAATGAGCAGTTCTTC.

The V and J genes are TRBV9 and TRBJ2-2, with TRBD2 identical over 9 bases. The germline CDR1 and CDR2 sequences are SGDLS and YYNGEE. V lost 4 bases and J lost 4; bases outside the gene matches: 11. The CDR3 extends over 17 amino acids. CDR3 amino acids: CASSKEGSGSVTGELFF. CDR3 DNA sequence: TGTGCCAGCAGCAAAGAAGGTAGCGGGAGTGTCACCGGGGAGCTGTTTTTT. Complete variable domain (other parts from reference TRBV9 and TRBJ2-2): DSGVTQTPKHLITATGQRVTLRCSPRSGDLSVYWYQQSLDQGLQFLIQYYNGEERAKGNILERFSAQQFPDLHSELNLSSLELGDSALYFCASSKEGSGSVTGELFFGEGSRLTVL.

The gene calls are TRBV30 and TRBJ1-2, with D perhaps TRBD1 (6 bases). Germline CDR1 and CDR2: GTSNPN and SVGIG (reference sequence). The CDR3 has 13 amino acids. V shed 3 bases and J shed 4 bases, with 12 bases lying between them. The CDR3 protein is CAWRTTGTYGYTF. Here the CDR3 DNA reads TGTGCCTGGAGAACCACAGGGACCTATGGCTACACCTTC.

This clone has a handful of counts. The V and J genes are TRBV19 and TRBJ1-1, with 8 positions matching TRBD1. V lost 7 bases, J lost 4 bases, and 5 bases stayed unmatched. The CDR3 has 13 residues. The germline V gene encodes CDR1 LNHDA and CDR2 SQIVND (reference sequence). CDR3 in amino acids: CASKETGVTEAFF. DNA of the CDR3: TGTGCCAGTAAAGAGACAGGGGTCACTGAAGCTTTCTTT.

This sequence joins TRBV15 and TRBJ2-7, with D maybe TRBD2 (6 bases). This CDR3 spans 18 amino acids. The germline V gene encodes CDR1 LNHNV and CDR2 YYDKDF (reference sequence). Trimming shortened V by 3 bases and J by 2 bases, and 23 bases separated the two germline ends. The chain's CDR3 is CATSSDTRRVGRAYEQYF. The CDR3, as DNA: TGTGCCACCAGCAGTGACACCAGGAGGGTGGGGCGAGCCTACGAGCAGTACTTC.

The genes are TRBV7-9 and TRBJ2-3, with D possibly matching TRBD1 (5 bases). CDR1 and CDR2 (germline): SEHNR, FQNEAQ (reference sequence). V lost 1 base, J lost 4 bases, and 12 bases lay in between. The CDR3 has 15 residues. The CDR3 protein is CASSLVGERADTQYF. As DNA, the CDR3 is TGTGCCAGCAGCTTAGTAGGGGAAAGGGCAGATACGCAGTATTTT.

V usage is TRBV27 and J usage is TRBJ2-1; TRBD1 agrees at 9 bases. V trimming: 2 bases; J trimming: 6 bases; junction bases outside the gene matches: 2. The CDR3 length is 14 residues. Per the germline V gene, CDR1 is MNHEY and CDR2 is SMNVEV (reference sequence). The CDR3 is CASSLMTGGNEQFF. Written as DNA, the CDR3 is TGTGCCAGCAGTTTAATGACAGGGGGCAATGAGCAGTTCTTC.

As regards this clone: Other nucleotide sequences from this sample produce the same CDR3. CDR3 bases: TGTGCCAGCAGTTACGGGTCAGGCTACGAGCAGTACTTC. This encodes CASSYGSGYEQYF. The V gene is TRBV6-5, the J gene TRBJ2-7; no clear D gene. The V gene's germline CDR1 is MNHEY and CDR2 SVGAGI. This CDR3 is built from 13 residues. Trimming took off 2 bases at V and 3 bases at J, with 8 bases between the two ends.

The V and J genes are TRBV7-9 and TRBJ2-2; weak D call: TRBD2 (6 bases). The CDR3 sequence is 17 residues long. Germline V CDR1 and CDR2: SEHNR, FQNEAQ (reference sequence). The germline V and J ends were trimmed by 4 bases and 0 bases, with 15 bases remaining between them. CDR3 in amino acids: CASSSPRVAANTGELFF. CDR3 sequence (DNA): TGTGCCAGCAGCTCACCCCGGGTAGCGGCGAACACCGGGGAGCTGTTTTTT.

Of note for this clone: Other DNA sequences from this sample encode an identical CDR3 as well. The chain employs TRBV27 and TRBJ1-3, with D perhaps TRBD1 (5 bases). The CDR3 runs 14 residues. Germline V gene data show CDR1 as MNHEY and CDR2 as SMNVEV (reference sequence). V was cut by 2 bases and J by 4 bases, with 9 bases left in between. The CDR3 nucleotides read TGTGCCAGCAGTTTAAGGGGTGCGGGAAACACCATATATTTT. Its translation is CASSLRGAGNTIYF.

J is TRBJ2-3 and V is TRBV4-3, with TRBD2 matching over 7 bases. The V and J ends lost 4 bases and 4 bases, in that order; junction bases with no gene match: 5. The V gene's germline CDR1 is LGHNA and CDR2 YSLEER. The CDR3 is 14 residues long. The CDR3 is CASSRRETADTQYF. The CDR3 bases are TGCGCCAGCAGCCGGCGGGAGACGGCAGATACGCAGTATTTT.

The chain joins TRBV7-9 to TRBJ1-2; no reliable D call. CDR3 length: 14 amino acids. CDR1 is SEHNR, CDR2 FQNEAQ, per germline (reference sequence). Deletions cut 3 bases from V and 7 bases from J, with 15 bases between. CDR3 sequence (DNA): TGTGCCAGCAGCTTCGGACCTAAACCTGGTGGCTACACCTTC. Translation: CASSFGPKPGGYTF.

The chain employs TRBV4-2 and TRBJ2-7; TRBD2 agrees at 13 bases. J lost 3 bases, V lost 2 bases, and 4 bases had no gene match. Germline-derived CDR1 and CDR2 are LGHNA and YNFKEQ. There are 16 residues in the CDR3. CDR3 in amino acids: CASSQSGLAGVYEQYF. The CDR3 nucleotides read TGTGCCAGCAGCCAATCCGGACTAGCGGGAGTCTACGAGCAGTACTTC.

The rearrangement links TRBV5-8 to TRBJ1-1, with D possibly TRBD1 on 6 matching bases. This CDR3 has 14 amino acids. The germline V and J ends were trimmed by 1 base and 1 base, with 8 bases remaining between them. Germline lookup yields CDR1 SGHTS and CDR2 YDEGEE. The CDR3 coding sequence is TGTGCCAGCAGCTTGTTGGGACAGAACACTGAAGCTTTCTTT. This translates into CASSLLGQNTEAFF.

The J gene is TRBJ2-3, the V gene TRBV7-2; D might be TRBD2 (6 bases). The CDR3 has 13 amino acids. Looked up from germline, CDR1 is SGHTA and CDR2 is FQGNSA. V gave up 4 bases and J gave up 11 bases, with 16 bases separating them. The DNA of the CDR3 is TGTGCCAGCAGCTCCAGACGGGACTTTGGGCAGTATTTT. Its protein is CASSSRRDFGQYF. Complete variable domain (other parts from reference TRBV7-2 and TRBJ2-3): GAGVSQSPSNKVTEKGKDVELRCDPISGHTALYWYRQSLGQGLEFLIYFQGNSAPDKSGLPSDRFSAERTGGSVSTLTIQRTQQEDSAVYLCASSSRRDFGQYFGPGTRLTVL.

This chain joins TRBV6-5 and TRBJ2-7, with 11 positions matching TRBD1. V lost 5 bases and J lost 2; bases outside the gene matches: 2. Per the germline V gene, CDR1 is MNHEY and CDR2 is SVGAGI. CDR3 length equals 14 residues. CDR3 sequence reads: CASSADRGPYEQYF. CDR3 DNA: TGTGCCAGCAGTGCGGACAGGGGGCCCTACGAGCAGTACTTC.

The chain employs TRBV9 and TRBJ2-3; a weak D match, TRBD1 (5 bases). The CDR3 spans 12 residues. Between the trimmed V and J ends, which lost 4 bases and 10 bases, there was a span of 13 bases. Germline V gene sequence: CDR1 SGDLS, CDR2 YYNGEE. The CDR3 here is CASSSDTSSQYF. CDR3 nucleotide sequence: TGTGCCAGCAGCTCGGACACCTCATCGCAGTATTTT. Variable domain in full (rest from reference TRBV9 and TRBJ2-3): DSGVTQTPKHLITATGQRVTLRCSPRSGDLSVYWYQQSLDQGLQFLIQYYNGEERAKGNILERFSAQQFPDLHSELNLSSLELGDSALYFCASSSDTSSQYFGPGTRLTVL.

The gene calls are TRBV5-1 and TRBJ1-5, with D possibly matching TRBD1 (6 bases). This CDR3 is built from 19 residues. Germline CDR1 and CDR2: SGHRS and YFSETQ. Deletions cut 4 bases from V and 0 bases from J, with 23 bases between. The CDR3 reads CASSKQGNRTSISNQPQHF. The DNA of the CDR3 is TGCGCCAGCAGCAAGCAGGGGAACAGGACGTCCATTAGCAATCAGCCCCAGCATTTT.

The chain couples TRBV27 to TRBJ1-2, with 9 bases lining up with TRBD1. The trim removed 5 bases at V and 8 bases at J, leaving 9 bases unmatched. CDR1 is MNHEY, CDR2 SMNVEV, per germline (reference sequence). The CDR3 extends over 14 amino acids. This CDR3 is CASSGDRASLGYTF. The CDR3 DNA sequence: TGTGCCAGCAGTGGGGACAGGGCTTCACTAGGCTACACCTTC.

V gene TRBV19 combines with J gene TRBJ2-1; 10 nucleotides match TRBD2. Losses at the gene ends were 3 bases for V and 6 bases for J; bases not matched to a gene: 8. Per the germline V gene, CDR1 is LNHDA and CDR2 is SQIVND (reference sequence). CDR3 length: 16 residues. The CDR3, as DNA: TGTGCCAGTAGTATCCTAGCGGGAGCGGGCTCCAATGAGCAGTTCTTC. Its translation is CASSILAGAGSNEQFF. The variable domain in full, completed from reference TRBV19 and TRBJ2-1, reads DGGITQSPKYLFRKEGQNVTLSCEQNLNHDAMYWYRQDPGQGLRLIYYSQIVNDFQKGDIAEGYSVSREKKESFPLTVTSAQKNPTAFYLCASSILAGAGSNEQFFGPGTRLTVL.

In this sample, this clone turned up once. V gene TRBV13 combines with J gene TRBJ2-3; 7 bases are shared with TRBD2. This CDR3 has 17 amino acids. CDR1 PRHDT and CDR2 FYEKMQ come from the germline V gene (reference sequence). The trim removed 5 bases at V and 3 bases at J, leaving 14 bases unmatched. The CDR3 loop is CASSPPLPRELTDTQYF. CDR3 nucleotide sequence: TGTGCCAGCAGCCCACCCCTGCCGCGGGAGCTAACAGATACGCAGTATTTT.

V usage is TRBV7-9 and J usage is TRBJ1-4; D remains unclear. Germline CDR1 SEHNR, CDR2 FQNEAQ (reference sequence). V shed 1 base and J shed 8 bases, with 17 bases lying between them. The CDR3 totals 16 residues. The CDR3 DNA follows: TGTGCCAGCAGCTTAGTTTCTAGGTCGGACCGGGAAAAACTGTTTTTT. Translation gives CASSLVSRSDREKLFF.

The chain combines TRBV11-2 with TRBJ2-5, with D possibly matching TRBD2 (6 bases). V lost 6 bases, J lost 5 bases, and 19 bases lay in between. Per germline, CDR1 SGHAT and CDR2 FQNNGV. The CDR3 has 15 amino acids. CDR3 amino acids: CASSWGTGSSETQYF. As DNA, the CDR3 is TGTGCCAGCAGTTGGGGGACCGGGAGTTCCGAGACCCAGTACTTC. Full variable domain (remainder filled in from reference TRBV11-2 and TRBJ2-5): EAGVAQSPRYKIIEKRQSVAFWCNPISGHATLYWYQQILGQGPKLLIQFQNNGVVDDSQLPKDRFSAERLKGVDSTLKIQPAKLEDSAVYLCASSWGTGSSETQYFGPGTRLLVL.